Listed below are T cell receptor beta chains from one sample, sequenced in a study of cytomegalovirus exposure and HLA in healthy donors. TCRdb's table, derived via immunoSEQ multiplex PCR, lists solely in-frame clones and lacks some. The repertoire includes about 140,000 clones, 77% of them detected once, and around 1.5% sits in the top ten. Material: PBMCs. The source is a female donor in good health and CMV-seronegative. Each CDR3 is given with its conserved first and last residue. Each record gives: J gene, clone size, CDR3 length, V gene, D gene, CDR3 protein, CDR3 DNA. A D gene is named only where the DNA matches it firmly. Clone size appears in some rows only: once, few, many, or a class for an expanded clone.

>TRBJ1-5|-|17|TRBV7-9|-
CASAKYHGGTNNQPQHF
TGTGCCAGCGCGAAATACCACGGGGGGACTAATAATCAGCCCCAGCATTTT
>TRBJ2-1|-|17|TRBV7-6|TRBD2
CASSLAAAGGLGNEQFF
TGTGCCAGCAGCTTAGCCGCGGCGGGGGGACTCGGCAATGAGCAGTTCTTC
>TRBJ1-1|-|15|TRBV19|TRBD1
CASSIGTAYGTEAFF
TGTGCCAGTAGTATCGGGACAGCCTATGGCACTGAAGCTTTCTTT
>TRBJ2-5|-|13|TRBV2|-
CAGQASSRSFQYF
TGTGCCGGACAAGCTAGTTCCCGCTCGTTCCAGTACTTC
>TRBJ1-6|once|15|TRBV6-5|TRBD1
CASSATGTGLSPLHF
TGTGCCAGCAGTGCTACCGGGACAGGGCTTTCACCCCTCCACTTT
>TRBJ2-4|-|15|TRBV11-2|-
CASSLVSRAKNIQYF
TGTGCCAGCAGCTTAGTTTCCCGGGCCAAAAACATTCAGTACTTC
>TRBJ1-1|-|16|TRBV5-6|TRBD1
CASSASRGDRGCEAFF
TGTGCCAGCAGCGCGTCCCGGGGGGACAGGGGTTGTGAAGCTTTCTTT
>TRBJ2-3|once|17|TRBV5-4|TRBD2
CASSHQRGGRSTDTQYF
TGTGCCAGCAGCCACCAGCGCGGGGGTAGAAGCACAGATACGCAGTATTTT
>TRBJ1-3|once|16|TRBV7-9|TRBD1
CSSSLYQGASGNTIYF
TGTTCCAGCAGCTTATACCAGGGGGCTAGTGGAAACACCATATATTTT
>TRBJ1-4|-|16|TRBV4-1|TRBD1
CASSQGNRGKVEKLFF
TGCGCCAGCAGCCAGGGGAACAGGGGTAAAGTTGAAAAACTGTTTTTT
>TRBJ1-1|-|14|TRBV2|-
CASSARGSHTEAFF
TGTGCCAGCAGCGCCCGGGGATCCCACACTGAAGCTTTCTTT
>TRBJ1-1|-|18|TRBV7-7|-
CASSPRSQQGTMNTEAFF
TGTGCTAGCAGCCCCCGTTCTCAACAGGGTACCATGAACACTGAAGCTTTCTTT
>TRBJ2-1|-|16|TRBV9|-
CASSVVVAPSYNEQFF
TGTGCCAGCAGCGTAGTCGTAGCACCCTCCTACAATGAGCAGTTCTTC
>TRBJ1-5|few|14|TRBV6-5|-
CASSTGRSDQPQHF
TGTGCCAGCTCTACGGGTCGGTCGGATCAGCCCCAGCATTTT
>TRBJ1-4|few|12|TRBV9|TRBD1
CASSRDRAELFF
TGTGCCAGCAGCCGGGACAGGGCCGAACTGTTTTTT
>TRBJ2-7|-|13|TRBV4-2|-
CASSQAGVDEQYF
TGTGCCAGCAGCCAAGCGGGAGTGGACGAGCAGTACTTC
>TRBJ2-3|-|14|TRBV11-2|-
CASSFFGGTDTQYF
TGTGCCAGCAGCTTTTTCGGGGGCACAGATACGCAGTATTTT
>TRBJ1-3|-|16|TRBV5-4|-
CASSFQDAFGGNTIYF
TGTGCCAGCAGCTTTCAGGATGCCTTCGGTGGAAACACCATATATTTT
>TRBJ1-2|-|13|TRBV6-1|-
CASSEWQEGGYTF
TGTGCCAGCAGTGAGTGGCAGGAGGGCGGCTACACCTTC
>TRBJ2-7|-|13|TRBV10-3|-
CAISVGDSYEQYF
TGTGCCATCAGTGTTGGAGACTCCTACGAGCAGTACTTC
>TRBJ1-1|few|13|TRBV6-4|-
CASSVRVGTEAFF
TGTGCCAGCAGTGTGCGGGTGGGCACTGAAGCTTTCTTT
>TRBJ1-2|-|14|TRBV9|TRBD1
CASSADRYLYGYTF
TGTGCCAGCAGCGCGGACAGGTACCTCTATGGCTACACCTTC
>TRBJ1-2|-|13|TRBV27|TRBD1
CASRTGGGYGYTF
TGTGCCAGCAGGACAGGGGGTGGCTATGGCTACACCTTC
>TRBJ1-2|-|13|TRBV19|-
CASSRDTIYGYTF
TGTGCCAGTAGCAGGGACACCATCTATGGCTACACCTTC
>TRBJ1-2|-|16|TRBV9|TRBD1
CASSVRGTDRGCGYTF
TGTGCCAGCAGCGTACGGGGGACAGACAGGGGTTGTGGCTACACCTTC
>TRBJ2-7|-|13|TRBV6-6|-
CASSFSDRGEQYF
TGTGCCAGCAGTTTCTCTGATCGCGGCGAGCAGTACTTC
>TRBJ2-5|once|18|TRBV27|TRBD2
CASTRWIRLAGGKETQYF
TGTGCCAGCACCCGATGGATTCGACTAGCGGGAGGGAAGGAGACCCAGTACTTC
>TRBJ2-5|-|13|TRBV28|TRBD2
CASQRGDQEAQYF
TGTGCCAGCCAACGGGGGGACCAAGAGGCCCAGTACTTC
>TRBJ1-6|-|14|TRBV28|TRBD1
CASRTGTGASPLHF
TGTGCCAGCAGAACCGGGACAGGGGCTTCACCCCTCCACTTT